This T cell receptor beta chain emerged from a study of OX40 agonist ivuxolimab in advanced cancers. The wider study: Every 2 weeks, patients got intravenous ivuxolimab at one of six dose levels (0.01-10 mg/kg). Three patients got partial responses; one had hepatocellular carcinoma and two had cutaneous melanoma.

This clone was observed a handful of times. The junction had 8 bases not matched to a gene; V was cut back by 0 bases and J by 6 bases. This CDR3 is 15 amino acids long. Germline-derived CDR1 and CDR2 are SGHAT and FQDESV (reference sequence). Sequencing used immunoSEQ multiplex PCR; TCRdb keeps in-frame clones, though not all of them. The sample yields 40,000 to 60,000 clones, about 81% seen once. Exclusion applied to patients with autoimmune disease history or systemic immunosuppression. Cycle 7 day 1, cycle 4 day 1, and baseline were the timepoints at which blood was sampled. This receptor was obtained from an adult with an advanced solid tumor such as melanoma, head and neck, liver or kidney cancer. The V gene is TRBV11-1, the J gene TRBJ2-7; 7 bases align to TRBD2. Source: CD4+ or CD8+ T cells sorted from blood, taken in a trial of the OX40 agonist ivuxolimab. DNA of the CDR3: TGTGCCAGCAGCTTAGCCAGCCCCTGGGAGGGCGAGCAGTACTTC. Protein: CASSLASPWEGEQYF.